This T cell receptor (beta chain) was captured in a study of synovial regulatory T cells in juvenile arthritis. The data were produced by immunoSEQ multiplex PCR, yet TCRdb's version contains in-frame clones alone and is incomplete. The sample totals 2,000 to 2,500 clones. The CDR3 is made up of 13 amino acids. Nucleotide data are not available. The germline CDR1 and CDR2 sequences are MNHEY and SVGAGI. General study findings and limits: Synovial Teff and blood CPL repertoires partially overlapped with iaTreg TCR repertoires, which were largely patient-private.

Matched peripheral blood accompanied the synovial fluid taken from each patient with active arthritis. Patients had median age roughly 11 years, range about 2.3-22.9. This clone is deemed medium-sized (0.01 to 0.1%) by its frequency. Its target is not known. The TCR originated in a donor aged 2-30 years with juvenile idiopathic arthritis. The V call is TRBV6-5, the J call TRBJ2-3. Source material: Treg cells from the synovium. The CDR3 sequence is CASSYGRTDTQYF.